The 26 T cell receptor beta chains below were found in one sample sequenced in a study of CD4 T cells in relation to SARS-CoV-2 and coronaviruses. Before the COVID-19 pandemic, during about 2010-2018, CD4+ T cells were taken from unexposed donors. After about 10 days of culture, CD4+ T cells were isolated. Which antigens these TCRs recognize remains unknown. Profiled with immunoSEQ multiplex PCR; TCRdb holds only in-frame clones, not every one. The profile shows more than 20,000 clones, around three quarters of them singletons. The sequenced sample consisted of CD4+ T cells from PBMCs, cultured in vitro. The receptors shown here come from a human donor in good health.

The gene calls are TRBV27 and TRBJ2-6, with a weak D call TRBD1 (5 bases). In germline, CDR1 is MNHEY, CDR2 SMNVEV (reference sequence). The CDR3 sequence is 15 residues long. V dropped 6 bases and J dropped 0 bases, with 9 bases sitting between them. The CDR3 DNA follows: TGTGCCAGCAGGCGGCAGGGCTCTGGGGCCAACGTCCTGACTTTC. Its protein product is CASRRQGSGANVLTF.

V and J are TRBV4-3 and TRBJ2-4; D gene uncertain. V was trimmed by 0 bases and J by 7 bases, leaving 22 bases between them. This CDR3 spans 18 amino acids. The V gene's germline CDR1 is LGHNA and CDR2 YSLEER. CDR3 nucleotide sequence: TGCGCCAGCAGCCAAGATTCGGTCGGAGTCTACCCCCGGAACATTCAGTACTTC. It encodes CASSQDSVGVYPRNIQYF.

The V and J genes are TRBV6-2 or TRBV6-3 and TRBJ1-5; D is unresolved. This CDR3 region has 16 residues. Trimming removed 2 bases from V and 5 bases from J, with 16 bases in between. The V gene's germline CDR1 is MNHEY and CDR2 SVGEGT. The DNA of the CDR3 is TGTGCCAGCAGTTACGGGCTTAAGCAGACTTATCAGCCCCAGCATTTT. It is translated as CASSYGLKQTYQPQHF.

This clone occurred once. J is TRBJ2-5 and V is TRBV11-1; TRBD1 agrees at 10 bases. Germline-derived CDR1 and CDR2 are SGHAT and FQDESV (reference sequence). The CDR3 has 16 amino acids. V was pared by 5 bases and J by 0 bases, with 6 bases of the junction left unmatched. This CDR3 reads CASSLRTGGDQETQYF. As DNA, the CDR3 is TGTGCCAGCAGCCTTCGGACAGGGGGGGACCAAGAGACCCAGTACTTC.

CDR3 bases: TGTGCCATCAGAAGGGACAGGGGATGGGACGAGCAGTACTTC. Encoded protein: CAIRRDRGWDEQYF. V usage is TRBV10-3 and J usage is TRBJ2-7; 10 nucleotides align to TRBD1. Germline CDR1 reads ENHRY; CDR2 reads SYGVKD. V shed 6 bases, J shed 5 bases, and the junction held 7 bases outside the gene matches. This CDR3 region has 14 residues.

V gene TRBV27 combines with J gene TRBJ1-4; 7 nucleotides line up with TRBD1. Unmatched junction bases numbered 16, after V lost 4 bases and J lost 8 bases. Germline V gives CDR1 MNHEY, CDR2 SMNVEV (reference sequence). The CDR3 has 17 residues. CDR3 sequence (DNA): TGTGCCAGCAGTTCTATCGCGACAGGGATTGAGTGGGAAAAACTGTTTTTT. Protein: CASSSIATGIEWEKLFF.

This clone was counted between two and nine times. The chain recombines TRBV2 with TRBJ2-3; the D is unclear. Trimming removed 3 bases from V and 2 bases from J, with 9 bases in between. CDR3 size: 14 residues. Germline CDR1 is SNHLY and CDR2 is FYNNEI. The chain's CDR3 is CASSDVRITDTQYF. CDR3 bases: TGTGCCAGCAGTGATGTGCGGATCACAGATACGCAGTATTTT.

The rearrangement joins TRBV19 to TRBJ2-5, with 10 bases fitting TRBD1. V was clipped by 1 base and J by 9 bases; unmatched bases: 8. Germline V lookup: CDR1 LNHDA, CDR2 SQIVND (reference sequence). This CDR3 contains 15 residues. CDR3 residues: CASSIGGQGIEAQYF. CDR3 nucleotide sequence: TGTGCCAGTAGTATAGGGGGACAGGGGATTGAGGCCCAGTACTTC.

The chain employs TRBV7-9 and TRBJ1-4; unclear D gene. Looked up from germline, CDR1 is SEHNR and CDR2 is FQNEAQ (reference sequence). The length of the CDR3 is 12 residues. Deletions cut 2 bases from V and 7 bases from J, with 5 bases between. The CDR3 here is CASSLTAEKLFF. The DNA of the CDR3 is TGTGCCAGCAGCTTAACAGCTGAAAAACTGTTTTTT.

J is TRBJ2-1 and V is TRBV25-1, with 12 nucleotides matching TRBD1. The CDR3 is 15 residues long. CDR1 is MGHDK, CDR2 SYGVNS, per germline. With V trimmed by 4 bases and J by 10 bases, 8 bases remained unmatched. The CDR3 is CASSVPGQGAGEQFF. In nucleotides, the CDR3 is TGTGCCAGCAGTGTCCCGGGACAGGGGGCAGGGGAGCAGTTCTTC. Using reference TRBV25-1 and TRBJ2-1 for the parts outside the CDR3, the full variable domain is EADIYQTPRYLVIGTGKKITLECSQTMGHDKMYWYQQDPGMELHLIHYSYGVNSTEKGDLSSESTVSRIRTEHFPLTLESARPSHTSQYLCASSVPGQGAGEQFFGPGTRLTVL.

The chain carries TRBV7-7 and TRBJ2-3, with 15 bases aligning to TRBD2. Germline CDR1 and CDR2: SSHAT and FNYEAQ (reference sequence). V shed 4 bases, J shed 5 bases, and the junction held 13 bases outside the gene matches. The CDR3 contains 19 residues. Here the CDR3 reads CASSSPGTSGGNTGDTQYF. CDR3 nucleotide sequence: TGTGCCAGCAGCTCACCCGGGACTAGCGGGGGGAATACGGGAGATACGCAGTATTTT.

The CDR3 DNA follows: TGTGCCAGCAGCTTAGGACAGAACACCGGGGAGCTGTTTTTT. Amino acid sequence: CASSLGQNTGELFF. The V and J genes are TRBV7-2 and TRBJ2-2; D unclear. Germline CDR1 reads SGHTA; CDR2 reads FQGNSA. Trimming removed 1 base at V and 1 base at J, with 4 bases between. The CDR3 totals 14 residues.

V usage is TRBV11-2 and J usage is TRBJ1-1; D unclear. The germline V gene has CDR1 SGHAT and CDR2 FQNNGV. Trimming removed 0 bases at V and 4 bases at J, with 9 bases between. The CDR3 spans 14 residues. The CDR3 DNA is TGTGCCAGCAGCTTAGATCGCTTGGGCACTGAAGCTTTCTTT. This translates into CASSLDRLGTEAFF.

The chain employs TRBV9 and TRBJ1-6; D might be TRBD1 (6 bases). Trimming left V 5 bases short and J 6 bases short, with 12 bases between. The CDR3 is 14 amino acids. CDR1 SGDLS and CDR2 YYNGEE come from the germline V gene. The CDR3 DNA sequence: TGTGCCAGCAGACAGGGATCACTTAATTCACCCCTCCACTTT. Protein sequence: CASRQGSLNSPLHF.

This chain joins TRBV5-1 and TRBJ2-2, with D uncertain. Germline V gene lookup returns CDR1 SGHRS and CDR2 YFSETQ. The CDR3 covers 17 residues. V was pared by 4 bases and J by 7 bases, with 23 bases between. The chain's CDR3 is CASSRAPGGHRVGELFF. The CDR3 bases are TGCGCCAGCAGCCGGGCCCCAGGTGGGCACAGAGTCGGGGAGCTGTTTTTT.

V and J are TRBV30 and TRBJ2-2, with 9 nucleotides matching TRBD2. CDR3 size: 14 residues. The J segment lost 5 bases and the V segment lost 2 bases, leaving 3 bases of the junction unmatched. Germline CDR1 is GTSNPN and CDR2 is SVGIG (reference sequence). In DNA, the CDR3 is TGTGCCTGGAGTAAGACTAGCGGTACCGGGGAGCTGTTTTTT. It encodes CAWSKTSGTGELFF.

V is TRBV19 and J is TRBJ1-1; the D is unclear. This CDR3 is built from 14 residues. V lost 4 bases and J lost 2, with 11 bases in between. Germline CDR1 and CDR2: LNHDA and SQIVND (reference sequence). CDR3 amino acids: CASSRGRFNTEAFF. Here the CDR3 DNA reads TGTGCCAGTAGTAGAGGCCGGTTTAACACTGAAGCTTTCTTT.

The J gene is TRBJ2-5, the V gene TRBV10-3, with D possibly being TRBD1 or TRBD2 (5 bases each). Trimming stripped 7 bases from V and 5 bases from J, with 14 bases between. CDR3 length: 13 amino acids. Germline values: CDR1 ENHRY, CDR2 SYGVKD. The CDR3 DNA follows: TGTGCCATCAAACGCACAGGCGGGGAGACCCAGTACTTC. This gives the protein CAIKRTGGETQYF.

This clone was seen once. J is TRBJ2-7 and V is TRBV20-1; no reliable D call. With 0 bases removed from V and 7 bases from J, the gap between germline ends came to 4 bases. The CDR3 is made up of 10 amino acids. Per the germline V gene, CDR1 is DFQATT and CDR2 is SNEGSKA (reference sequence). In nucleotides, the CDR3 is TGCAGTGCTAGAGACAAGGAGCAGTACTTC. Residues: CSARDKEQYF.

This chain joins TRBV7-4 and TRBJ1-5; 8 bases align to TRBD1. Germline CDR1 reads SGHVT; CDR2 reads SQSDAQ. The trim removed 6 bases at V and 0 bases at J, leaving 10 bases unmatched. The CDR3 has 17 amino acids. CDR3 sequence (DNA): TGTGCCAGCAGTGGGACAGGTGGGGGGTATAGCAATCAGCCCCAGCATTTT. This translates into CASSGTGGGYSNQPQHF.

J is TRBJ2-7 and V is TRBV23-1, with TRBD2 as a possible D gene (5 bases). TRBV23-1 is filed as an ORF, its function uncertain. V was clipped by 6 bases and J by 5 bases, with 8 bases between them. This CDR3 region has 11 residues. In nucleotides, the CDR3 is TGCGCCAGCAGACTAGGCCACGAGCAGTACTTC. Its translation: CASRLGHEQYF.

The sample holds a few counts of this clone. The chain carries TRBV9 and TRBJ2-7; 11 nucleotides match TRBD2. Germline V lookup: CDR1 SGDLS, CDR2 YYNGEE. The V and J ends lost 0 bases and 0 bases, in that order; junction bases with no gene match: 8. The CDR3 is 18 residues long. CDR3: CASSVAPSLAGGSYEQYF. The CDR3 DNA reads as TGTGCCAGCAGCGTAGCCCCCTCGCTAGCGGGGGGCTCCTACGAGCAGTACTTC.

This clone was counted once. The rearrangement uses TRBV11-2 and TRBJ1-5; D unresolved. Germline values: CDR1 SGHAT, CDR2 FQNNGV. The CDR3 extends over 15 amino acids. The V gene lost 3 bases and the J gene lost 7 bases, with 16 bases spanning the gap. In DNA, the CDR3 is TGTGCCAGCAGCTTTGGCGAAGGGTCAGGACAGCCCCAGCATTTT. This gives the protein CASSFGEGSGQPQHF.

The chain employs TRBV7-2 and TRBJ1-3; a possible D gene is TRBD1 (5 bases). V lost 1 base to trimming and J lost 0 bases, with 13 bases between them. Looked up from germline, CDR1 is SGHTA and CDR2 is FQGNSA. The CDR3 loop spans 17 amino acids. The DNA of the CDR3 is TGTGCCAGCAGCTTAGTTGTTGGGGCGAGCTCTGGAAACACCATATATTTT. The encoded protein is CASSLVVGASSGNTIYF.

The sample holds one count of this clone. The chain couples TRBV3-1 (or the pseudogene TRBV3-2) to TRBJ2-7; 7 bases align to TRBD1. Germline assignment: CDR1 LGHDT and CDR2 YNNKEL (reference sequence). This CDR3 comprises 14 residues. V lost 4 bases and J lost 5; bases outside the gene matches: 8. The CDR3 region has the DNA TGTGCCAGCAGCCCCCAAACAGGGGCCCACGAGCAGTACTTC. This sequence encodes CASSPQTGAHEQYF.

V usage is TRBV7-8 and J usage is TRBJ2-3, with TRBD1 matching over 10 bases. The CDR3 totals 16 residues. Trimming removed 4 bases from V and 4 bases from J; junction bases left unmatched: 8. The V gene's germline CDR1 is SGHVS and CDR2 FQNEAQ. CDR3 protein: CASSSWTGGISDTQYF. CDR3 nucleotide sequence: TGTGCCAGCAGCTCCTGGACAGGGGGTATATCAGATACGCAGTATTTT.